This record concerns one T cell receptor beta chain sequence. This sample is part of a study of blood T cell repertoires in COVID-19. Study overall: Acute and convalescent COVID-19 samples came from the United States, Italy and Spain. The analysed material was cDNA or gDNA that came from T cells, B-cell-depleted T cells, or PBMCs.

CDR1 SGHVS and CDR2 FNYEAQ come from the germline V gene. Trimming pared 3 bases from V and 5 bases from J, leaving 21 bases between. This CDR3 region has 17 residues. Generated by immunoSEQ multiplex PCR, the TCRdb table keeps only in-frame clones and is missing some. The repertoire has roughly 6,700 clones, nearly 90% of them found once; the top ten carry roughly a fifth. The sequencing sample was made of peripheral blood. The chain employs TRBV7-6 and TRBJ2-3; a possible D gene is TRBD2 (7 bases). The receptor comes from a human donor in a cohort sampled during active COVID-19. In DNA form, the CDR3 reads TGTGCCAGCAGCTTGGCCTACATAGGGGGGGGCGAAGATACGCAGTATTTT. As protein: CASSLAYIGGGEDTQYF.